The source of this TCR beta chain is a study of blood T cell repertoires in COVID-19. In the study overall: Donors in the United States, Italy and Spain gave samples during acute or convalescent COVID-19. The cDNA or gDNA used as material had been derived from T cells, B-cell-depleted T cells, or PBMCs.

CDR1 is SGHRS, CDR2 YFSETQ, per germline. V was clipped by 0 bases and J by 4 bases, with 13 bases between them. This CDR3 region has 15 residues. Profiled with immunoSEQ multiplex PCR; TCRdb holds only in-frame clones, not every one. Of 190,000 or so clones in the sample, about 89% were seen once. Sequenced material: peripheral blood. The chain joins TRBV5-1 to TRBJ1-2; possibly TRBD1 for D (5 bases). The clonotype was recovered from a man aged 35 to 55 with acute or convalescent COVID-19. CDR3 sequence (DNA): TGCGCCAGCAGCTTGGCGATAGGGGTTGGCTATGGCTACACCTTC. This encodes CASSLAIGVGYGYTF.